This T cell receptor beta chain was sequenced during a study of control samples from healthy donors and cancer patients. V lost 2 bases, J lost 4 bases, and 8 bases lay in between. Germline V lookup: CDR1 LGHNT, CDR2 FRNRAP. The CDR3 covers 14 residues. Libraries were prepared by immunoSEQ multiplex PCR; TCRdb keeps only in-frame clonotypes and omits some of them. In the table there are about 83,000 clones, 91% of which are singletons. This chain uses TRBV12-5 with TRBJ1-4; D remains ambiguous. Source material: blood. The clonotype was recovered from a man between 45 and 60 years old in good health. CDR3 amino acids: CASGLTGFNEKLFF. The DNA of the CDR3 is TGTGCTAGTGGTTTGACCGGGTTTAATGAAAAACTGTTTTTT.